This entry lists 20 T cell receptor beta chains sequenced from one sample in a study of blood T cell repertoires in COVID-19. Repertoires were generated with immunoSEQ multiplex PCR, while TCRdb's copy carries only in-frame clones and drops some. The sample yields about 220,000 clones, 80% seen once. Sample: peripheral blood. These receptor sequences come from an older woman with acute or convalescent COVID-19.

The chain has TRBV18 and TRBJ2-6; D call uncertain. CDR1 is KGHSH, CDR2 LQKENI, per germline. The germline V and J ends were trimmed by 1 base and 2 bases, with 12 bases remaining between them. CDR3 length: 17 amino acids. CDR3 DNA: TGTGCCAGCTCACCACTTCCGCGCCTAGCTGGGGCCAACGTCCTGACTTTC. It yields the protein CASSPLPRLAGANVLTF.

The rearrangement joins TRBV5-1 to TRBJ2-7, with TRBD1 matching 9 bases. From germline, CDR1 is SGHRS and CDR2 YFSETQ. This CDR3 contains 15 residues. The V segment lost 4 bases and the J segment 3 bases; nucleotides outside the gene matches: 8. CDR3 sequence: CASSLGPGQGYEQYF. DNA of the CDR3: TGCGCCAGCAGCCTGGGTCCGGGACAGGGCTACGAGCAGTACTTC.

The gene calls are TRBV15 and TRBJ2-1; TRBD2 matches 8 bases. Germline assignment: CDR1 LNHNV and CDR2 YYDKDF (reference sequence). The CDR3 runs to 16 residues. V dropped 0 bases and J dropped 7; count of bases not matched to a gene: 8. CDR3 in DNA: TGTGCCACCAGCAGAGATCGGGGGGGGTATAGGAATGAGCAGTTCTTC. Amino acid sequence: CATSRDRGGYRNEQFF.

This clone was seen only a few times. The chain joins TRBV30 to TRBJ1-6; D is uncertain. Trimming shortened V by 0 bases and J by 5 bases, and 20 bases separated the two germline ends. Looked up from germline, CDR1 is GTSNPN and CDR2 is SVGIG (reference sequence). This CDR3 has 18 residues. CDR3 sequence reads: CAWSVPGVPWMDNSPLHF. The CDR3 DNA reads TGTGCCTGGAGTGTACCGGGAGTGCCCTGGATGGATAATTCACCCCTCCACTTT.

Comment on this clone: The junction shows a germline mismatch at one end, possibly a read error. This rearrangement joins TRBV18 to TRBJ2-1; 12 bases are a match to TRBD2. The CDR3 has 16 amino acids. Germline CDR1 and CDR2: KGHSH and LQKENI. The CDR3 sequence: CASSPLVTSGGTSAVF. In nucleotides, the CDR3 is TGTGCCAGCTCACCCCTAGTGACTAGCGGGGGTACCAGCGCGGTCTTC.

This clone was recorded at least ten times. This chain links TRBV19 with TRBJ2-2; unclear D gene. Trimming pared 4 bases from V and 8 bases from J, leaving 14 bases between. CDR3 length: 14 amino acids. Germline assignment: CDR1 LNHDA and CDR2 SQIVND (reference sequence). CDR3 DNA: TGTGCCAGTAGTACCCAGACACCCACGGGGGAGCTGTTTTTT. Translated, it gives CASSTQTPTGELFF.

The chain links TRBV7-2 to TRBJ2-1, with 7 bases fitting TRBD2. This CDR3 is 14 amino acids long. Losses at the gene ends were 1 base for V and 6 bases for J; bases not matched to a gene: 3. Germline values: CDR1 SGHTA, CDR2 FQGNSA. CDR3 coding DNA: TGTGCCAGCAGCTTAGGGGGGACTACCAATGAGCAGTTCTTC. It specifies CASSLGGTTNEQFF.

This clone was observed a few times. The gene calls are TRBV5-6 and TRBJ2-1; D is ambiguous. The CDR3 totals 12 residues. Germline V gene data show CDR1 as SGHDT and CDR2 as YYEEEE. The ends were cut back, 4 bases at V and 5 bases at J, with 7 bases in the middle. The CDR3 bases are TGTGCCAGCAGCGAACAGAACAATGAGCAGTTCTTC. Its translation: CASSEQNNEQFF.

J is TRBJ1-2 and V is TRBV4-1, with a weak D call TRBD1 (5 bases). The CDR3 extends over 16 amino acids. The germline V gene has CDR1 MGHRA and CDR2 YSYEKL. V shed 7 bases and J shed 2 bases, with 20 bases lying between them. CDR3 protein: CASTSPSGPTNYGYTF. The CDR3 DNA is TGCGCCAGCACCTCACCCTCAGGGCCCACGAACTATGGCTACACCTTC.

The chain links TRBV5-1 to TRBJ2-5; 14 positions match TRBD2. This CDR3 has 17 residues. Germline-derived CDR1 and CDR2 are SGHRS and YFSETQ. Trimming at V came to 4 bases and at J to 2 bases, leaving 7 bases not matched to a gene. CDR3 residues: CASSRGLAGDTQETQYF. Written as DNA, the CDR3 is TGCGCCAGCAGCCGGGGACTAGCGGGAGACACACAAGAGACCCAGTACTTC.

The CDR3 nucleotides read TGTGCCAGCAGCCCGCCCCCGACAAACACCTACGAGCAGTACTTC. Translation gives CASSPPPTNTYEQYF. The chain has TRBV16 and TRBJ2-7; D is uncertain. Germline V CDR1 and CDR2: KGHSY, FQNENV. Trimming took 4 bases from V and 2 from J, leaving 15 bases between them. CDR3 length: 15 amino acids.

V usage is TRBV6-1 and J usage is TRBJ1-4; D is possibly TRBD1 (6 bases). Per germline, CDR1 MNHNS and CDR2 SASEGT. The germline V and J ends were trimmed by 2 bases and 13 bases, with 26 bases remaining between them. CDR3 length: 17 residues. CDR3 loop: CASSEMYTAGAPRGLFF. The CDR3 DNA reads TGTGCCAGCAGTGAAATGTATACGGCAGGGGCACCCCGGGGACTGTTTTTT.

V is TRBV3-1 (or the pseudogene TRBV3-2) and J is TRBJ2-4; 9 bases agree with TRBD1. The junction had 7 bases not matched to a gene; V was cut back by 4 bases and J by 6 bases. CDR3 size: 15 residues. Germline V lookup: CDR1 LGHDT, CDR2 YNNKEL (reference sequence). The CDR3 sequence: CASSRTGAGVNIQYF. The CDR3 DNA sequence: TGTGCCAGCAGCCGGACAGGGGCGGGGGTAAACATTCAGTACTTC.

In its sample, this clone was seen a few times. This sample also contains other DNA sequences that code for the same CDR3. CDR3 DNA: TGTGCCAGCAGCCAAGCCCTCAACACCGGGGAGCTGTTTTTT. Translation: CASSQALNTGELFF. The chain has TRBV14 and TRBJ2-2; D unclear. Germline-derived CDR1 and CDR2 are SGHDN and FVKESK. The CDR3 has 14 residues. The ends were cut back, 1 base at V and 2 bases at J, with 5 bases in the middle.

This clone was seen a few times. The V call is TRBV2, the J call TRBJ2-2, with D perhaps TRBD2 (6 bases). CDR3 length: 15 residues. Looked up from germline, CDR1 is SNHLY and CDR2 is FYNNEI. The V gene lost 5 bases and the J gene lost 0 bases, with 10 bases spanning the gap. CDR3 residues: CASSPGETNTGELFF. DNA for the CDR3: TGTGCCAGCAGTCCGGGGGAAACGAACACCGGGGAGCTGTTTTTT.

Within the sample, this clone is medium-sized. CDR3 sequence reads: CASSVIPGQEQFF. DNA for the CDR3: TGTGCCAGCAGCGTTATACCGGGACAAGAGCAGTTCTTC. This chain joins TRBV9 and TRBJ2-1; maybe TRBD1 (6 bases). Trimming pared 2 bases from V and 10 bases from J, leaving 13 bases between. The CDR3 runs to 13 residues. Per germline, CDR1 SGDLS and CDR2 YYNGEE.

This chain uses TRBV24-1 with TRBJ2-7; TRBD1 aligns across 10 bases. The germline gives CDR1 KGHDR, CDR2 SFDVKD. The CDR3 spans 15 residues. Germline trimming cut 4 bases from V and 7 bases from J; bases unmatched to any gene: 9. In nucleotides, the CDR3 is TGTGCCACCAGTGACGGACAGGGGGGGACAAAAGAGCAGTACTTC. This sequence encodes CATSDGQGGTKEQYF.

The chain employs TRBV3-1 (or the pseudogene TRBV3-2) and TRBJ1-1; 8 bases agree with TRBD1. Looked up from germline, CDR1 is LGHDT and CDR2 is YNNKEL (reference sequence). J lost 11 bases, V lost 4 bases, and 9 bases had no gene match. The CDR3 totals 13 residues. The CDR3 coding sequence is TGTGCCAGCAGCCCTCTGCGGACAGGGAGCGCTTTCTTT. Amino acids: CASSPLRTGSAFF.

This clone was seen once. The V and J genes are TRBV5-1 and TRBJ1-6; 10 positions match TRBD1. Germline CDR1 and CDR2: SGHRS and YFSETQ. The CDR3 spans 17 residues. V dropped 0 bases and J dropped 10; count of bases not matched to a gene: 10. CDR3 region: CASSLEGTGARGSPLHF. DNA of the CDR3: TGCGCCAGCAGCTTGGAGGGGACAGGGGCACGAGGCTCACCCCTCCACTTT.

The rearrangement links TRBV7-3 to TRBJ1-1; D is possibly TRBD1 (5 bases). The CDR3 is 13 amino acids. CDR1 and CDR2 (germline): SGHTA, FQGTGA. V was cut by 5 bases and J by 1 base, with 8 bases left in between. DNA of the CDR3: TGTGCCAGCAGCACCACAGGGAACACTGAAGCTTTCTTT. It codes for CASSTTGNTEAFF.